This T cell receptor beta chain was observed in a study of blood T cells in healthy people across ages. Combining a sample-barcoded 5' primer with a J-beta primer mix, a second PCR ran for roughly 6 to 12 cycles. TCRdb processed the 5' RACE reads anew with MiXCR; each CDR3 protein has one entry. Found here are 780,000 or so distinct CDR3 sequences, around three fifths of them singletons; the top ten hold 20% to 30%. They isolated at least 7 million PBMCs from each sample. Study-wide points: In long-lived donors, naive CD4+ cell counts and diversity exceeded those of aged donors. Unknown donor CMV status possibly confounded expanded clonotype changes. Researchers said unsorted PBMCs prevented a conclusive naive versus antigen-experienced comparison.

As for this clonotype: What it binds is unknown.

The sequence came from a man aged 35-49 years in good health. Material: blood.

DNA of the CDR3: TGTGCCAGCAGTGTCTCCAGCGGGGCGAACACCGGGGAGCTGTTTTTT. Translated, it gives CASSVSSGANTGELFF. V usage is TRBV2 and J usage is TRBJ2-2; 7 bases align to TRBD2. The CDR3 extends over 16 amino acids. J gave up 0 bases and V 4 bases, and 5 bases lay outside the gene matches. Germline CDR1 reads SNHLY; CDR2 reads FYNNEI.